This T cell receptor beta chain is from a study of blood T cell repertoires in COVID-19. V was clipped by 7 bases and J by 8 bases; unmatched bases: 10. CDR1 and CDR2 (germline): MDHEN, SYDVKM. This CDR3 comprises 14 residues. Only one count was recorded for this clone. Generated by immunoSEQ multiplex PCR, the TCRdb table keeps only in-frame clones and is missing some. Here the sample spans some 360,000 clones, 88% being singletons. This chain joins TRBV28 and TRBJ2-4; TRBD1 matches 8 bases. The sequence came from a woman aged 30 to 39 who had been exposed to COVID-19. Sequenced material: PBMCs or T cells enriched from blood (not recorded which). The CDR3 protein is CASNTGQGLHIQYF. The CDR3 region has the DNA TGTGCCAGCAATACCGGACAGGGTTTGCACATTCAGTACTTC.